The 7 T cell receptor beta chains below come from one sample, sequenced in a study of vaccination and CD4 T cells after COVID-19. These receptors have no identified antigens. The study sequenced cultured CD4+ T cell DNA using the Oncomine TCR Beta short-read assay. MiXCR, run by TCRdb on the PCR reads, gives a single entry per CDR3 protein. In the table there are some 7,800 distinct CDR3 sequences, about 50% of which are singletons. As for treatment: approximately nine-day PBMC culture with coronavirus spike peptide pools or control peptides (ViraFEST assay). CD4+ T lymphocytes from the unexposed donor were collected before the COVID-19 pandemic (2011-2018). The sequenced sample consisted of CD4+ T cells from blood, cultured in vitro. The receptors come from a human donor in good health.

This clonotype was seen once. The chain employs TRBV7-9 and TRBJ2-7, with 11 positions matching TRBD2. This CDR3 comprises 16 residues. The germline V gene encodes CDR1 SEHNR and CDR2 FQNEAQ (reference sequence). J was trimmed by 5 bases and V by 3 bases; bases with no gene match: 9. CDR3 sequence (DNA): TGTGCCAGCAGCTTCCTTGGTAGCGGGGGGGCGAACGAGCAGTACTTC. Translating gives CASSFLGSGGANEQYF.

The chain is built from TRBV9 and TRBJ2-3, with 9 bases lining up with TRBD1. The CDR3 sequence is 14 residues long. V lost 0 bases and J lost 11; bases outside the gene matches: 7. Looked up from germline, CDR1 is SGDLS and CDR2 is YYNGEE. DNA for the CDR3: TGTGCCAGCAGCGTAGAAGGGACAGGGATTCGGCAGTATTTT. This sequence encodes CASSVEGTGIRQYF.

The genes are TRBV7-2 and TRBJ2-1; D tentatively reads TRBD1 or TRBD2 (6 bases each). This CDR3 spans 16 amino acids. V was pared by 1 base and J by 6 bases, with 16 bases between. Germline V gene lookup returns CDR1 SGHTA and CDR2 FQGNSA. The CDR3 DNA reads TGTGCCAGCAGCTTAGAGGGGGGCGGTATGAGCAATGAGCAGTTCTTC. Protein sequence: CASSLEGGGMSNEQFF.

The V gene is TRBV29-1, the J gene TRBJ1-5; the D is unclear. The CDR3 is 13 residues long. Trimming removed 5 bases from V and 4 bases from J, with 12 bases in between. CDR1 and CDR2 from the germline V gene are SQVTM and ANQGSEA. CDR3 region: CSVRDGGNQPQHF. Written as DNA, the CDR3 is TGCAGCGTTCGCGACGGAGGAAATCAGCCCCAGCATTTT.

This clonotype has just a few counts. This rearrangement joins TRBV19 to TRBJ1-1; D remains unclear. The length of the CDR3 is 13 residues. V dropped 3 bases and J dropped 2 bases, with 7 bases sitting between them. The germline V gene encodes CDR1 LNHDA and CDR2 SQIVND (reference sequence). CDR3 DNA: TGTGCCAGTAGTATCCCATACAACACTGAAGCTTTCTTT. Its protein is CASSIPYNTEAFF.

The gene calls are TRBV18 and TRBJ1-2, with D perhaps matching TRBD1 (5 bases). The V gene's germline CDR1 is KGHSH and CDR2 LQKENI. V gave up 2 bases and J gave up 2 bases, with 9 bases separating them. This CDR3 comprises 14 residues. The CDR3 bases are TGTGCCAGCTCACCAGGACAACCAAACTATGGCTACACCTTC. Protein: CASSPGQPNYGYTF.

This chain links TRBV7-2 with TRBJ1-5; 10 bases agree with TRBD1. Per the germline V gene, CDR1 is SGHTA and CDR2 is FQGNSA. J gave up 5 bases and V 6 bases, and 7 bases lay outside the gene matches. This CDR3 region has 15 residues. In nucleotides, the CDR3 is TGTGCCAGCAGTAGGGACAGGGGAAGGGATCAGCCCCAGCATTTT. Its protein is CASSRDRGRDQPQHF.